The present TCR beta chain was sequenced within a study of T cells expressing NK-cell markers. The overall study: Eight donors were sequenced, of whom seven were HCMV-seropositive, while the remaining one was HCMV-seronegative. Study findings and constraints: Of the CD8+ T cells in more than five donors, roughly 1.0-7.0% belonged to dominant NKG2C+ clonotypes.

This CDR3 comprises 16 residues. Germline V gene lookup returns CDR1 SEHNR and CDR2 FQNEAQ (reference sequence). Of note for this clonotype: Its antigen is unknown.

TCRdb re-called the 5' RACE reads and shows each CDR3 protein once, DNA omitted. The repertoire shows some 140,000 distinct CDR3 sequences; the top ten hold approximately 35%. The chain links TRBV7-9 to TRBJ2-2; TCRdb's assignment of TRBD1 cannot be checked, as there is no DNA. The sequence came from a woman aged 45-65 years in good health. The sample was blood T cells: a sorted CD56 or NKG2C T cell subset, CD4+ or CD8+ T cells, or bulk PBMC T cells (not recorded which). The CDR3 loop reads CASSPRTGSNTGELFF.